This entry is about one T cell receptor (beta chain). CDR1 is MNHNS and CDR2 is SASEGT in the germline V gene. Deletions cut 0 bases from V and 4 bases from J, with 13 bases between. The CDR3 has 16 residues. In the original analysis: It was from reference gene primer amplification that nucleated cell counts were estimated. The method was immunoSEQ multiplex PCR; TCRdb's version includes in-frame clones alone and lacks a portion of them. For V, J and clone size, that table is used; D and trimming come from the DNA. Found here are some 200,000 clones, around 86% of them singletons; the top ten hold around 6.5%. This specimen comes from a study of blood T cell repertoires in COVID-19. Study at large: From the United States, Italy and Spain came samples of acute and convalescent COVID-19. In each case, the material was cDNA or gDNA derived from T cells, B-cell-depleted T cells, or PBMCs.

The V and J genes are TRBV6-1 and TRBJ1-3, with a tentative D call TRBD1 (5 bases). This TCR came from a woman in her 40s with acute or convalescent COVID-19. What was sequenced was peripheral blood. CDR3 sequence reads: CASSEASPGYGNTIYF. CDR3 sequence (DNA): TGTGCCAGCAGTGAAGCGAGCCCAGGGTACGGAAACACCATATATTTT.